This paragraph covers one T cell receptor beta chain sequence. Its antigen remains unidentified. Sample-barcoded 5' priming and a J-beta primer mix drove a second PCR of roughly 6 to 12 cycles. TCRdb reanalysed the 5' RACE reads using MiXCR and keeps one entry per CDR3 protein. Found here are around 1,700,000 distinct CDR3 sequences, 28% of them singletons; the top ten hold less than 9.5%. These data originate in a study of blood T cells in healthy people across ages. CDR1 is SGHRS and CDR2 is YFSETQ in the germline V gene. This CDR3 has 14 residues. V shed 2 bases and J shed 6 bases, with 14 bases lying between them. Study-wide results and limits: More naive CD4+ cells and higher diversity marked long-lived donors relative to aged donors.

The origin of this receptor is a woman in her thirties in good health. The sequencing input was blood. This chain links TRBV5-1 with TRBJ1-1; perhaps TRBD1 as D (5 bases). In DNA, the CDR3 is TGCGCCAGCAGCTTACCGGGACTGGGATCTGAAGCTTTCTTT. It specifies CASSLPGLGSEAFF.